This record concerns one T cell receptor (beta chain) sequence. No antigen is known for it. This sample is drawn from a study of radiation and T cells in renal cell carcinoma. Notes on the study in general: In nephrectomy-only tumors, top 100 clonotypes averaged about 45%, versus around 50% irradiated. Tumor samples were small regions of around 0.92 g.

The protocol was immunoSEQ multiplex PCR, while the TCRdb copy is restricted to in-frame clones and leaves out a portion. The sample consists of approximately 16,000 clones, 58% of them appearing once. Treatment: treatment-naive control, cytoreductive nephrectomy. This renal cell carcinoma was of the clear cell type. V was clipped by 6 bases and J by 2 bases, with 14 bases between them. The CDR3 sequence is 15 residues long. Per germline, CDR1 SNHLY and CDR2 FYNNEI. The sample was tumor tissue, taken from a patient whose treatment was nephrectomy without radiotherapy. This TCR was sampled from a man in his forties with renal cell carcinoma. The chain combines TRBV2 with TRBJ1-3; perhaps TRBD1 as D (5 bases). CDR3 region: CASRGLGGTGNTIYF. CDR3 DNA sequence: TGTGCCAGCAGGGGACTTGGGGGGACTGGAAACACCATATATTTT.